The rows below give T cell receptor beta chains drawn from one sample of a study of Graves' ophthalmopathy and Graves' hyperthyroidism. Each CDR3 protein is one row after TCRdb ran MiXCR on the multiplex PCR reads. The sample has around 660,000 distinct CDR3 sequences, over 40% seen once. Source material: peripheral blood. All receptors derive from an adult man with Graves' ophthalmopathy. CDR3s include the opening cysteine and the closing phenylalanine or tryptophan. A D gene is named only where the DNA matches it firmly. Part of the rows lack a size; the others show once, few, many or a class for expanded clones.

-,12,TRBJ1-2,many,TRBV20-1,TGCAGTGCGCCTCTAGGGGCGGATGGCTACACCTTC,CSAPLGADGYTF
TRBD1,15,TRBJ1-5,-,TRBV9,TGTGCCAGCAGCGTAGGAGGGGGGACAGGCCAGCCCCAGCATTTT,CASSVGGGTGQPQHF
-,13,TRBJ1-1,few,TRBV6-1,TGTGCCAGCAGTGAAGTCGAGGGTATAAGAGCTTTCTTT,CASSEVEGIRAFF
-,13,TRBJ1-1,many,TRBV2,TGTGCCAGCAAGGGAAGGGAGGGGACTGAAGCTTTCTTT,CASKGREGTEAFF
TRBD1,16,TRBJ1-3,many,TRBV7-9,TGTGCCAGCAGCGGACGGGACAGGGACCCTGGAAACACCATATATTTT,CASSGRDRDPGNTIYF
-,16,TRBJ1-1,many,TRBV9,TGTGCCAGCAGCGCGGGACTACGGTTGGGGGACACTGAAGCTTTCTTT,CASSAGLRLGDTEAFF
-,10,TRBJ1-1,many,TRBV6-1,TGTGCCAGCAGGCAAAGAGTGGCTTTCTTT,CASRQRVAFF
TRBD1,15,TRBJ2-7,-,TRBV7-9,TGTGCCAGCAGCTTAGTGCCGGGACAGCCCTACGAGCAGTACTTC,CASSLVPGQPYEQYF
-,16,TRBJ1-6,-,TRBV6-1,TGTGCCAGCAGTTTCGGGCCCTCCGCCCATGTTTCACCCCTCCACTTT,CASSFGPSAHVSPLHF
-,15,TRBJ2-5,many,TRBV7-9,TGTGCCAGCAGCTTAGCCCAGCGGTACGGGGAGACCCAGTACTTC,CASSLAQRYGETQYF
-,15,TRBJ2-7,-,TRBV2,TGTGCCAGCGCGGAACTGGGGACACTCTCCTACGAGCAGTACTTC,CASAELGTLSYEQYF
TRBD2,13,TRBJ2-1,-,TRBV2,TGTGCCAGAGGGACTAGCGGCTACAATGAGCAGTTCTTC,CARGTSGYNEQFF
-,12,TRBJ1-2,many,TRBV20-1,TGCAGTGCTAGTAGGCAGGGCTATGGCTACACCTTC,CSASRQGYGYTF
-,14,TRBJ1-3,-,TRBV10-3,TGTGCCAGCAGTTACTTTGGTTCTGGAAACACCATATATTTT,CASSYFGSGNTIYF
-,12,TRBJ1-1,many,TRBV24-1,TGTGCCACCAGTGATTTGGCAGGAGAAGCTTTCTTT,CATSDLAGEAFF
-,14,TRBJ1-3,many,TRBV2,TGTGCCAGCAGTGAATGGGTAGCCGGAAACACCATATATTTT,CASSEWVAGNTIYF
-,15,TRBJ1-2,-,TRBV19,TGTGCCAGCACCCCGACAGAGTCAGCCCCCTATGGCTACACCTTC,CASTPTESAPYGYTF
-,15,TRBJ1-4,many,TRBV2,TGTGCCAGCAGTGAAGAAAAAACAGGTGGTGAAAAACTGTTTTTT,CASSEEKTGGEKLFF
-,14,TRBJ2-2,many,TRBV7-9,TGTGCCAGCAGCTCTACCCCCTATGTTACGGAGCTGTTTTTT,CASSSTPYVTELFF
-,13,TRBJ1-2,few,TRBV27,TGTGCCAGCAGCACTACAGGGACGGGTGGCTACACCTTC,CASSTTGTGGYTF
-,14,TRBJ1-2,few,TRBV20-1,TGCGGGGGGGGCTCCCCCCAAACGTCCTATGGCTACACCTTC,CGGGSPQTSYGYTF
-,13,TRBJ1-2,-,TRBV2,TGTGCCAGCAGGCCGGGCCCGTCTGGTGGCTACACCTTC,CASRPGPSGGYTF
-,15,TRBJ1-1,many,TRBV12-3/TRBV12-4,TGTGCCAGCAGTTTGGGACCGGACGGGAACACTGAAGCTTTCTTT,CASSLGPDGNTEAFF
-,13,TRBJ2-5,many,TRBV5-1,TGCGCCAGCAGCTTGGTTGGGGAAGAGACCCAGTACTTC,CASSLVGEETQYF
TRBD1,13,TRBJ1-2,many,TRBV7-3,TGTGCCAGCAGCTCGGGACAGACGGGGGGCTACACCTTC,CASSSGQTGGYTF